One sample yielded the 32 T cell receptor beta chains listed below, sequenced in a study of early stage breast cancer tumors (dated by TCRdb to about 2017). Libraries were constructed by the immunoSEQ multiplex PCR assay. In TCRdb, the immuneACCESS table is reduced to in-frame sequences with V and J assigned. These tables do not hold every clone; where another copy was compared, an unresolved V gene accounts for under half, and the others remain unexplained. Within this sample are thousands of clones, with around two thirds of them counted one time only. The top ten hold approximately 19% of the sample. The sequenced material came from breast tumor tissue. Every receptor here comes from a person aged 50-59 years with breast cancer.

The V and J genes are TRBV2 and TRBJ2-3; D perhaps matches TRBD2 (5 bases). V lost 3 bases to trimming and J lost 4 bases, with 11 bases between them. The CDR3 runs to 14 residues. Germline V gene lookup returns CDR1 SNHLY and CDR2 FYNNEI. CDR3 DNA: TGTGCCAGCAGTGAGGCTAGCTCTGCAGATACGCAGTATTTT. Protein: CASSEASSADTQYF. The whole variable domain, filled in from reference TRBV2 and TRBJ2-3, reads EPEVTQTPSHQVTQMGQEVILRCVPISNHLYFYWYRQILGQKVEFLVSFYNNEISEKSEIFDDQFSVERPDGSNFTLKIRSTKLEDSAMYFCASSEASSADTQYFGPGTRLTVL.

Judged by abundance, this clone is large (0.1 to 1%). V usage is TRBV30 and J usage is TRBJ1-3, with D possibly being TRBD1 (6 bases). Germline CDR1 is GTSNPN and CDR2 is SVGIG (reference sequence). The CDR3 length is 14 residues. Trimming removed 3 bases at V and 0 bases at J, with 9 bases between. The CDR3 DNA reads TGTGCCTGGAGAACAGGGAGCTCTGGAAACACCATATATTTT. Its protein product is CAWRTGSSGNTIYF.

The chain couples TRBV19 to TRBJ1-2; perhaps TRBD1 as D (5 bases). V was clipped by 6 bases and J by 8 bases, with 16 bases between them. CDR1 and CDR2 from the germline V gene are LNHDA and SQIVND (reference sequence). The CDR3 extends over 13 amino acids. In DNA form, the CDR3 reads TGTGCCAGTAGCAAGCAGGGCCTCAAGGGCTACACCTTC. This gives the protein CASSKQGLKGYTF.

The chain is built from TRBV7-3 and TRBJ1-1; 7 bases match TRBD1. Germline V gene lookup returns CDR1 SGHTA and CDR2 FQGTGA. Trimming took 6 bases from V and 2 from J; bases not matched to a gene: 6. The CDR3 length is 14 residues. CDR3 sequence (DNA): TGTGCCAGCAGTACCGGGACAGCAAACACTGAAGCTTTCTTT. This gives the protein CASSTGTANTEAFF.

The chain joins TRBV11-2 to TRBJ2-7, with D uncertain. V lost 0 bases, J lost 2 bases, and 2 bases lay in between. Germline V CDR1 and CDR2: SGHAT, FQNNGV. The CDR3 has 12 amino acids. DNA of the CDR3: TGTGCCAGCAGCTTAGATCCCTACGAGCAGTACTTC. Translating gives CASSLDPYEQYF.

Within the sample, this clone is medium-sized (0.01 to 0.1%). The chain joins TRBV9 to TRBJ2-1; 7 bases are shared with TRBD1. Looked up from germline, CDR1 is SGDLS and CDR2 is YYNGEE. After removal of 4 bases from V and 4 bases from J, the junction contained 5 bases not matched to a gene. The CDR3 covers 14 residues. CDR3 region: CASSRDSPYNEQFF. DNA of the CDR3: TGTGCCAGCAGCCGGGACAGTCCATACAATGAGCAGTTCTTC. The full variable domain, its missing parts supplied by reference TRBV9 and TRBJ2-1, is DSGVTQTPKHLITATGQRVTLRCSPRSGDLSVYWYQQSLDQGLQFLIQYYNGEERAKGNILERFSAQQFPDLHSELNLSSLELGDSALYFCASSRDSPYNEQFFGPGTRLTVL.

DNA of the CDR3: TGCGCCAGCAGCCAAGATAGCACAGGGGGGGCACTCTCTGGGGCCAACGTCCTGACTTTC. Its protein is CASSQDSTGGALSGANVLTF. This chain links TRBV4-3 with TRBJ2-6; tentatively, D is TRBD1 (8 bases). CDR3 length: 20 residues. Germline assignment: CDR1 LGHNA and CDR2 YSLEER. V lost 0 bases to trimming and J lost 0 bases, with 18 bases between them.

This clone was counted only a few times. J is TRBJ2-1 and V is TRBV19; weak D call: TRBD1 (6 bases). The CDR3 contains 14 residues. Between the trimmed V and J ends, which lost 3 bases and 4 bases, there was a span of 10 bases. From germline, CDR1 is LNHDA and CDR2 SQIVND (reference sequence). CDR3 coding DNA: TGTGCCAGTAGTATTCGGCAGGGGTACAATGAGCAGTTCTTC. Residues: CASSIRQGYNEQFF.

This clone came up a few times. The V and J genes are TRBV19 and TRBJ1-2; unclear D gene. This CDR3 region has 11 residues. Germline V gene lookup returns CDR1 LNHDA and CDR2 SQIVND (reference sequence). Deletions cut 1 base from V and 10 bases from J, with 7 bases between. CDR3 sequence (DNA): TGTGCCAGTAGTATAGTAGCTGACTACACCTTC. Translation: CASSIVADYTF.

This clone was picked up a small number of times. CDR3 loop: CASSSTGRISGNTIYF. DNA of the CDR3: TGTGCCAGCAGCTCGACAGGGCGTATCTCTGGAAACACCATATATTTT. The J gene is TRBJ1-3, the V gene TRBV11-2, with TRBD1 identical over 7 bases. The junction had 6 bases not matched to a gene; V was cut back by 4 bases and J by 0 bases. The CDR3 covers 16 residues. Germline V gene lookup returns CDR1 SGHAT and CDR2 FQNNGV.

The gene calls are TRBV7-2 and TRBJ1-1; D gene ambiguous. The V end lost 5 bases, the J end lost 1 base, and 8 bases lay between the germline ends. This CDR3 is 13 amino acids long. Looked up from germline, CDR1 is SGHTA and CDR2 is FQGNSA. CDR3 coding DNA: TGTGCCAGCAGCCCTAGAGGGAACACTGAAGCTTTCTTT. This translates into CASSPRGNTEAFF. The entire variable domain, with the rest obtained from reference TRBV7-2 and TRBJ1-1, is as follows: GAGVSQSPSNKVTEKGKDVELRCDPISGHTALYWYRQSLGQGLEFLIYFQGNSAPDKSGLPSDRFSAERTGGSVSTLTIQRTQQEDSAVYLCASSPRGNTEAFFGQGTRLTVV.

This sequence joins TRBV19 and TRBJ1-2; perhaps TRBD1 as D (5 bases). V was trimmed by 4 bases and J by 0 bases, leaving 21 bases between them. Germline-derived CDR1 and CDR2 are LNHDA and SQIVND (reference sequence). This CDR3 comprises 18 residues. CDR3 sequence (DNA): TGTGCCAGTAGTACCCTAGATGGGGCAGGAAGAGCTAACTATGGCTACACCTTC. Translated: CASSTLDGAGRANYGYTF.

V and J are TRBV7-9 and TRBJ1-4; no clear D gene. Trimming pared 1 base from V and 0 bases from J, leaving 18 bases between. The CDR3 is made up of 19 amino acids. Germline V gene lookup returns CDR1 SEHNR and CDR2 FQNEAQ (reference sequence). The CDR3 nucleotides read TGTGCCAGCAGCTTAGGATGGGGTCCTATAGCAGCAACTAATGAAAAACTGTTTTTT. Its translation: CASSLGWGPIAATNEKLFF. The full variable domain, completed using reference TRBV7-9 and TRBJ1-4, is DTGVSQNPRHKITKRGQNVTFRCDPISEHNRLYWYRQTLGQGPEFLTYFQNEAQLEKSRLLSDRFSAERPKGSFSTLEIQRTEQGDSAMYLCASSLGWGPIAATNEKLFFGSGTQLSVL.

The chain combines TRBV19 with TRBJ1-4; 9 bases map to TRBD1. CDR1 and CDR2 from the germline V gene are LNHDA and SQIVND (reference sequence). V shed 7 bases, J shed 8 bases, and the junction held 5 bases outside the gene matches. The length of the CDR3 is 13 residues. The CDR3 DNA reads as TGTGCCAGTAATGGACAGGGGCGGGAAAAACTGTTTTTT. Translation: CASNGQGREKLFF.

In its sample, this clone ranks as hyperexpanded. The V gene is TRBV19, the J gene TRBJ1-2; D gene ambiguous. Germline values: CDR1 LNHDA, CDR2 SQIVND (reference sequence). CDR3 length: 15 residues. Trimming took 6 bases from V and 0 from J, leaving 14 bases between them. CDR3 nucleotide sequence: TGTGCCAGTAGCGGACGGCTGACCTCTAACTATGGCTACACCTTC. It codes for CASSGRLTSNYGYTF.

The chain joins TRBV30 to TRBJ1-1, with a weak D call TRBD1 (5 bases). The V end lost 2 bases, the J end lost 2 bases, and 9 bases lay between the germline ends. The germline V gene has CDR1 GTSNPN and CDR2 SVGIG (reference sequence). This CDR3 is built from 13 residues. The CDR3 DNA reads as TGTGCCTGGAGTCCAGGGAGTAACACTGAAGCTTTCTTT. It specifies CAWSPGSNTEAFF.

This clone has only a few counts. This chain joins TRBV7-9 and TRBJ2-3, with D tentatively TRBD2 (6 bases). The CDR3 runs to 14 residues. Germline CDR1 is SEHNR and CDR2 is FQNEAQ (reference sequence). The V end lost 5 bases, the J end lost 2 bases, and 11 bases lay between the germline ends. The CDR3 coding sequence is TGTGCCAGCAGCCACGGACTAATCACAGATACGCAGTATTTT. Encoded protein: CASSHGLITDTQYF.

The gene calls are TRBV29-1 and TRBJ2-5; D ambiguous. In germline, CDR1 is SQVTM, CDR2 ANQGSEA. The CDR3 length is 13 residues. Deletions cut 4 bases from V and 4 bases from J, with 13 bases between. The CDR3 DNA reads as TGCAGCGTTGTGGCTCACTGGGGAGAGACCCAGTACTTC. This encodes CSVVAHWGETQYF.

The rearrangement joins TRBV5-6 to TRBJ2-3; the match to TRBD2 covers 12 bases. J lost 6 bases, V lost 1 base, and 6 bases had no gene match. CDR3 length: 16 amino acids. The germline gives CDR1 SGHDT, CDR2 YYEEEE. The CDR3 reads CASSLWLAGGADTQYF. The CDR3 DNA follows: TGTGCCAGCAGCTTGTGGCTAGCGGGAGGGGCGGATACGCAGTATTTT.

This clone appeared a single time. The genes are TRBV29-1 and TRBJ2-3; 9 bases are a match to TRBD1. The CDR3 is 13 residues long. Germline lookup yields CDR1 SQVTM and CDR2 ANQGSEA. Germline trimming cut 6 bases from V and 2 bases from J; bases unmatched to any gene: 3. The chain's CDR3 is CSVGTGITDTQYF. In nucleotides, the CDR3 is TGCAGCGTCGGGACAGGGATCACAGATACGCAGTATTTT.

This clone was seen just once. The J gene is TRBJ1-2, the V gene TRBV5-5, with 8 bases fitting TRBD1. This CDR3 has 16 residues. V lost 4 bases and J lost 8; bases outside the gene matches: 16. Germline CDR1 reads SGHKS; CDR2 reads YYEKEE (reference sequence). The CDR3 coding sequence is TGTGCCAGCAGCCCGGCGGGGGGCCAGGGGGCGAGGGGCTACACCTTC. Its translation: CASSPAGGQGARGYTF.

This clone is a singleton in its sample. Here the CDR3 reads CASGLLSAQETQYF. In DNA form, the CDR3 reads TGTGCTAGTGGTTTGCTCTCTGCTCAAGAGACCCAGTACTTC. This chain connects TRBV12-5 to TRBJ2-5; no definite D call. V was trimmed by 2 bases and J by 2 bases, leaving 9 bases between them. Per germline, CDR1 LGHNT and CDR2 FRNRAP. This CDR3 has 14 residues.

The V call is TRBV9, the J call TRBJ2-1; D perhaps matches TRBD2 (6 bases). CDR3 size: 19 residues. Germline values: CDR1 SGDLS, CDR2 YYNGEE. The V end was cut by 2 bases, the J end by 4 bases, with 25 bases between. Written as DNA, the CDR3 is TGTGCCAGCAGCGTCAGTGCAGCTCGAGGGACGGGAGAATACAATGAGCAGTTCTTC. The encoded protein is CASSVSAARGTGEYNEQFF.

The chain carries TRBV5-4 and TRBJ2-5; 8 positions match TRBD1. CDR1 and CDR2 (germline): SGHNT, YYREEE (reference sequence). Losses at the gene ends were 4 bases for V and 2 bases for J; bases not matched to a gene: 10. This CDR3 contains 16 residues. The CDR3 DNA follows: TGTGCCAGCAGCACGGACAGGGTCAGTAGGCAAGAGACCCAGTACTTC. Protein: CASSTDRVSRQETQYF.

This clone was detected a few times. V is TRBV19 and J is TRBJ2-7; TRBD1 or TRBD2 may be the D gene (5 bases each). The CDR3 has 14 amino acids. Trimming removed 1 base from V and 2 bases from J, with 9 bases in between. Germline loops: CDR1 LNHDA, CDR2 SQIVND (reference sequence). CDR3 sequence: CASSIGREPYEQYF. The CDR3 bases are TGTGCCAGTAGTATAGGCAGGGAGCCCTACGAGCAGTACTTC.

The rearrangement links TRBV18 to TRBJ1-1; D remains ambiguous. Trimming stripped 5 bases from V and 1 base from J, with 8 bases between. Per germline, CDR1 KGHSH and CDR2 LQKENI. The CDR3 has 13 amino acids. The DNA of the CDR3 is TGTGCCAGCTCAACCGCAGAGAACACTGAAGCTTTCTTT. Protein product: CASSTAENTEAFF.

The V call is TRBV6-5, the J call TRBJ2-1, with TRBD2 matching over 8 bases. V was pared by 5 bases and J by 9 bases, with 9 bases of the junction left unmatched. This CDR3 is built from 14 residues. Germline CDR1 MNHEY, CDR2 SVGAGI. The CDR3 reads CASSAPGGAGEQFF. In DNA form, the CDR3 reads TGTGCCAGCAGTGCCCCGGGGGGGGCAGGTGAGCAGTTCTTC.

V usage is TRBV5-1 and J usage is TRBJ2-1; 8 bases line up with TRBD2. After removal of 0 bases from V and 5 bases from J, the junction contained 4 bases not matched to a gene. The CDR3 totals 15 residues. The germline gives CDR1 SGHRS, CDR2 YFSETQ. CDR3 residues: CASSLVRTSNNEQFF. As DNA, the CDR3 is TGCGCCAGCAGCTTGGTTAGGACTAGCAACAATGAGCAGTTCTTC.

This sequence joins TRBV5-1 and TRBJ2-6; 8 nucleotides align to TRBD1. The CDR3 contains 18 residues. Germline lookup yields CDR1 SGHRS and CDR2 YFSETQ. Losses at the gene ends were 5 bases for V and 3 bases for J; bases not matched to a gene: 13. The CDR3 loop is CASRSTSDRARGANVLTF. The CDR3 DNA follows: TGCGCCAGCAGATCCACGTCGGACAGGGCTCGTGGGGCCAACGTCCTGACTTTC. The full variable domain, rest sourced from reference TRBV5-1 and TRBJ2-6, is KAGVTQTPRYLIKTRGQQVTLSCSPISGHRSVSWYQQTPGQGLQFLFEYFSETQRNKGNFPGRFSGRQFSNSRSEMNVSTLELGDSALYLCASRSTSDRARGANVLTFGAGSRLTVL.

This sequence joins TRBV14 and TRBJ2-1; perhaps TRBD2 as D (6 bases). Trimming left V 4 bases short and J 5 bases short, with 9 bases between. Germline CDR1 reads SGHDN; CDR2 reads FVKESK. The CDR3 spans 13 residues. The CDR3 protein is CASSPGTHNEQFF. Here the CDR3 DNA reads TGTGCCAGCAGCCCCGGGACTCACAATGAGCAGTTCTTC.

The V call is TRBV11-3, the J call TRBJ1-2; 8 nucleotides line up with TRBD1. Germline V gene sequence: CDR1 SGHNT, CDR2 YENEEA. There are 15 residues in the CDR3. The J segment lost 6 bases and the V segment lost 3 bases, leaving 9 bases of the junction unmatched. The CDR3 DNA is TGTGCCAGCAGCTTTAAACCGGCAGGGGGCCATGGCTACACCTTC. It specifies CASSFKPAGGHGYTF.

The chain has TRBV5-4 and TRBJ2-3, with 8 bases identical to TRBD2. This CDR3 contains 14 residues. Germline V gene lookup returns CDR1 SGHNT and CDR2 YYREEE (reference sequence). J gave up 4 bases and V 0 bases, and 1 base lay outside the gene matches. Here the CDR3 DNA reads TGTGCCAGCAGCTTGGAAGCGGGAGCAGATACGCAGTATTTT. It is translated as CASSLEAGADTQYF.